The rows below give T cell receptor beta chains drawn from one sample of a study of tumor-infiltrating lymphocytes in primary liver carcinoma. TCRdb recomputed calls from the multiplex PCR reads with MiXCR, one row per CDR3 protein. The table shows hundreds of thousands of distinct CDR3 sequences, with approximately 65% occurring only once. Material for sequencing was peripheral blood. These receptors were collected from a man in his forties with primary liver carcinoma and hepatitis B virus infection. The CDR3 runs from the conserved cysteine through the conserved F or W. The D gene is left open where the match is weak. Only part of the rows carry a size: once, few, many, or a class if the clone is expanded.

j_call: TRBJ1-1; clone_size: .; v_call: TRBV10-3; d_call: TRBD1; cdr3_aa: CAISGSTGVTEAFF; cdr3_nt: TGTGCCATCAGTGGGTCCACAGGGGTAACTGAAGCTTTCTTT
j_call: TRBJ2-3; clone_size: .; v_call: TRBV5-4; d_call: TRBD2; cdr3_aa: CASSLASGASDTHYF; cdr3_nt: TGTGCCAGCAGCTTGGCTAGCGGGGCTTCAGATACGCACTATTTT
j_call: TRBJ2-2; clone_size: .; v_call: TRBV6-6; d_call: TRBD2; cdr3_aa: CASSYRSGELVF; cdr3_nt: TGTGCCAGCAGTTACCGGAGCGGGGAGCTGGTTTTT
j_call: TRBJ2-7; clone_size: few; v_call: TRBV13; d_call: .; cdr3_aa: CASSLPVGSEQYF; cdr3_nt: TGTGCCAGCAGCTTACCGGTAGGGAGCGAGCAGTACTTC
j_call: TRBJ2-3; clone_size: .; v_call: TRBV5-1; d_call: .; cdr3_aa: CASSIATGLDTQYF; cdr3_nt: TGCGCCAGCAGCATAGCCACAGGGTTAGATACGCAGTATTTT
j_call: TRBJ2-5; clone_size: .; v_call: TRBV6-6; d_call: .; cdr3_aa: CADSPSTVSGETQYF; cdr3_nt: TGTGCCGACAGTCCATCGACGGTCTCGGGAGAGACCCAGTACTTC
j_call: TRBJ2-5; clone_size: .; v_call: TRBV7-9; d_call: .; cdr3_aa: CSSSLNSAAETQYF; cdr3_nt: TGTTCCAGCAGCTTAAACTCGGCCGCCGAGACCCAGTACTTC
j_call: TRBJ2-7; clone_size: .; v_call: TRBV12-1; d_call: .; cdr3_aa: CASSGGGLPNPYEQYF; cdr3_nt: TGTGCCAGCAGCGGGGGGGGGCTCCCAAATCCCTACGAGCAGTACTTC
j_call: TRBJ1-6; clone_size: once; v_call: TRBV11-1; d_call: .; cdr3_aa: CASSRTPASSLHF; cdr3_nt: TGTGCCAGCAGCCGGACACCGGCTTCATCCCTCCACTTT
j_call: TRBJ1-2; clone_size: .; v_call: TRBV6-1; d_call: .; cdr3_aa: CASSETGFFSGCTF; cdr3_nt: TGTGCCAGCAGTGAAACGGGGTTCTTCTCCGGCTGCACCTTC
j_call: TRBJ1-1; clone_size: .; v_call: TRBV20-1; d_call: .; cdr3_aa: CSARGATEAFF; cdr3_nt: TGCAGTGCTAGGGGGGCCACTGAAGCTTTCTTT
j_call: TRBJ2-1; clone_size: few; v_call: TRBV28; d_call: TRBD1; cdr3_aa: CASIDIPGQTYNEQFF; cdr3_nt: TGTGCCAGCATTGATATACCGGGACAGACCTACAATGAGCAGTTCTTC
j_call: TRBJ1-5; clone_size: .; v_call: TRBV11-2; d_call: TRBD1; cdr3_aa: CASSSWTGENQPQPF; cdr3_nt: TGTGCCAGCAGTTCCTGGACAGGGGAAAATCAGCCCCAACCTTTT
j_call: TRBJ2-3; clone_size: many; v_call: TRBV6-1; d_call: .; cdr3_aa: CASRDSRTQYF; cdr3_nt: TGTGCCAGCAGGGACTCCCGGACGCAGTATTTT